This T cell receptor (beta chain) is from a study of radiation and T cells in renal cell carcinoma. Germline V gives CDR1 MDHEN, CDR2 SYDVKM. The ends were cut back, 1 base at V and 0 bases at J, with 7 bases in the middle. The CDR3 length is 14 residues. The repertoire was sequenced with immunoSEQ multiplex PCR; TCRdb's copy has only in-frame clones and lacks some. The table has about 90,000 clones, about 85% seen once. Stated time point: blood 4 weeks post-SBRT, at nephrectomy. The treatment was: 15 Gy SBRT to primary tumor, nephrectomy 4 weeks later. Nephrectomy followed 15 Gy stereotactic body radiation by 4 weeks. After SBRT, blood was collected at 2 and 4 weeks, plus baseline.

J is TRBJ2-7 and V is TRBV28, with D perhaps matching TRBD1 or TRBD2 (5 bases each). This clonotype originated in a man aged 45-65 years with renal cell carcinoma. Material: blood, obtained from a patient whose treatment included radiotherapy and nephrectomy. The CDR3 loop is CASSLLGDSYEQYF. In DNA form, the CDR3 reads TGTGCCAGCAGTTTATTGGGGGACTCCTACGAGCAGTACTTC.